This TCR beta chain originates from a study of T-cell memory formation after mild COVID-19. This CDR3 is 14 amino acids long. Trimming left V 3 bases short and J 4 bases short, with 12 bases between. TCRdb re-derived calls from the 5' RACE reads in MiXCR, one entry per CDR3 protein. Counted here are about 360,000 distinct CDR3 sequences, approximately 14% occurring once; the ten biggest clones make up about 22%. This clonotype was counted a few times. V and J are TRBV12-3 or TRBV12-4 and TRBJ1-2; D remains ambiguous. Source material: PBMCs or a T cell subset sorted from them (not recorded which). The receptor was isolated from a man aged 18 to 30 who had mild COVID-19 (a few samples of this study predate the infection). Cell type and time point are not known. CDR3 nucleotide sequence: TGTGCCAGCAGTTTCGGGCCCGGAGGCTATGGCTACACCTTC. This gives the protein CASSFGPGGYGYTF.